This T cell receptor beta chain was observed in a study of T cells in localized non-small cell lung cancer. Study-wide results and limits: It was uninvolved adjacent lung that showed the highest T cell clonality, exceeding tumor. Paired adjacent lung recovered a median roughly 60 of the top 100 tumor clones. Those with higher blood T cell density had longer overall survival.

The table came from immunoSEQ multiplex PCR; TCRdb's copy has only in-frame clones and leaves some out. Of around 30,000 clones listed, about nine tenths were seen once; the top ten hold nearly 7%. The CDR3 length is 16 residues. The V gene's germline CDR1 is SGHAT and CDR2 FQNNGV. Trimming stripped 5 bases from V and 2 bases from J, with 18 bases between. Points on this clone: What it binds is unknown.

The receptor comes from a male donor at least 60 years old with stage I lung adenocarcinoma. This chain uses TRBV11-2 with TRBJ2-5; D might be TRBD2 (7 bases). The sample here was peripheral blood, taken before any cancer treatment. CDR3 sequence reads: CASSPRGGGSQETQYF. In nucleotides, the CDR3 is TGTGCCAGCAGCCCTCGGGGCGGGGGCTCACAAGAGACCCAGTACTTC.